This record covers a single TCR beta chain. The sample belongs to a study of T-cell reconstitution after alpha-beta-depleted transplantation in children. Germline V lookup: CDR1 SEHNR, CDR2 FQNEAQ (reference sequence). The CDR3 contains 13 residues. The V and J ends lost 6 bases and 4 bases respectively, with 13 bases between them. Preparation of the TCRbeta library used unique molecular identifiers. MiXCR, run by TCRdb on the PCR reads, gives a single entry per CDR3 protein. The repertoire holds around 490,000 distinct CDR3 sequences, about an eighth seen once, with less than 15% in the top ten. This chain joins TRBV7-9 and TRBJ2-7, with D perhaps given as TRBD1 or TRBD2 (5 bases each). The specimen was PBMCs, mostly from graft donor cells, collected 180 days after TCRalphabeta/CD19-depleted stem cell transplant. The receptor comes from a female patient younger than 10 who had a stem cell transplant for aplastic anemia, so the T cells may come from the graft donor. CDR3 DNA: TGTGCCAGCAGATCCGGGACGGGGTACGAGCAGTACTTC. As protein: CASRSGTGYEQYF.